These 24 T cell receptor beta chains share one sample of origin, sequenced in a study of prognosis after radiotherapy for stage I lung cancer. The study amplified the TCR beta CDR3 region from genomic DNA. This amplification was carried out by two rounds of multiplex PCR. Primers specific to each TRBV and TRBJ gene drove first-round PCR. From the multiplex PCR reads, TCRdb called clonotypes with MiXCR, one entry per CDR3 protein. The sample records roughly 23,000 distinct CDR3 sequences, 43% being singletons. The starting material was PBMCs, obtained before or after stereotactic body radiation therapy (not recorded which). These receptors originate from a donor aged 50 or older with non-small cell lung cancer.

This clonotype was counted at least ten times. The rearrangement joins TRBV19 to TRBJ1-2; D is undetermined. Trimming cost V 1 base and J 8 bases, with 11 bases left between them. The V gene's germline CDR1 is LNHDA and CDR2 SQIVND (reference sequence). CDR3 length equals 13 residues. The CDR3 region is CASSIGTVPGYTF. Here the CDR3 DNA reads TGTGCCAGTAGTATAGGGACCGTACCCGGCTACACCTTC.

The sample holds a few counts of this clonotype. The rearrangement joins TRBV12-3 or TRBV12-4 to TRBJ2-1; TRBD2 matches at 7 bases. CDR3 size: 14 residues. The J segment lost 7 bases and the V segment lost 0 bases, leaving 3 bases of the junction unmatched. CDR3 nucleotides: TGTGCCAGCAGTTTAGCGGGAGGGCCGAATGAGCAGTTCTTC. Amino acid sequence: CASSLAGGPNEQFF.

The J gene is TRBJ1-2, the V gene TRBV7-9, with TRBD1 matching over 8 bases. CDR1 and CDR2 (germline): SEHNR, FQNEAQ (reference sequence). The CDR3 sequence is 14 residues long. V lost 6 bases and J lost 5; bases outside the gene matches: 8. The DNA of the CDR3 is TGTGCCAGCAGAGCCGGGACAGGAATATATGGCTACACCTTC. As protein: CASRAGTGIYGYTF.

The chain combines TRBV15 with TRBJ2-1, with D unresolved. Germline lookup yields CDR1 LNHNV and CDR2 YYDKDF (reference sequence). The CDR3 runs to 16 residues. Between the trimmed V and J ends, which lost 5 bases and 0 bases, there was a span of 14 bases. This CDR3 reads CATSPTRSRSYNEQFF. The DNA for the CDR3 is TGTGCCACCAGCCCCACCAGGTCCCGCTCCTACAATGAGCAGTTCTTC.

Details on this clonotype: A read error may be the cause here, since a much bigger clone is one base away. The chain employs TRBV6-1 and TRBJ1-4; TRBD1 matches at 10 bases. CDR3 size: 13 residues. The germline V gene has CDR1 MNHNS and CDR2 SASEGT. Trimming at V came to 6 bases and at J to 8 bases, leaving 3 bases not matched to a gene. CDR3 sequence (DNA): TGTGCCAGCAGGGACAGGGGGAGGGAAAAACTGTTTTTT. Translation gives CASRDRGREKLFF.

A word on this clonotype: Being one base from a much bigger clone, this may be a read error. The chain couples TRBV20-1 to TRBJ2-5; D is perhaps TRBD1 (7 bases). Trimming took 7 bases from V and 0 from J, leaving 18 bases between them. Germline CDR1 reads DFQATT; CDR2 reads SNEGSKA (reference sequence). The CDR3 length is 15 residues. The DNA of the CDR3 is TGCAGTGATAGTCGGCAGGGGGGATACCAAGAGACCCAGTACTTC. Its protein product is CSDSRQGGYQETQYF.

V is TRBV20-1 and J is TRBJ2-7; the match to TRBD2 covers 8 bases. V lost 3 bases to trimming and J lost 5 bases; unmatched junction nucleotides: 9. In germline, CDR1 is DFQATT, CDR2 SNEGSKA (reference sequence). The CDR3 has 14 residues. The CDR3 coding sequence is TGCAGTGCTAGGACAGGAGCGGGAGTGAACGAGCAGTACTTC. Its translation: CSARTGAGVNEQYF.

This clonotype was detected many times. The chain couples TRBV6-1 to TRBJ2-2; D may correspond to TRBD1 or TRBD2 (5 bases each). V lost 5 bases and J lost 5, with 12 bases in between. The germline CDR1 and CDR2 sequences are MNHNS and SASEGT. The CDR3 length is 14 residues. The DNA of the CDR3 is TGTGCCAGCAGTACAAGGGGAGATACCGGGGAGCTGTTTTTT. This encodes CASSTRGDTGELFF.

Points on this clonotype: One end of the junction does not line up with germline, which may come from a read error. The CDR3 is CASSPGTLKENNEAFF. The CDR3 DNA is TGTGCCAGCAGTCCCGGGACACTCAAGGAGAACAATGAAGCTTTCTTT. This rearrangement joins TRBV12-3 or TRBV12-4 to TRBJ1-1; perhaps TRBD1 as D (6 bases). This CDR3 is 16 amino acids long.

Many counts were recorded for this clonotype. The chain is built from TRBV19 and TRBJ1-6; D gene uncertain. V lost 3 bases to trimming and J lost 7 bases, with 13 bases between them. The CDR3 loop spans 15 amino acids. Germline CDR1 is LNHDA and CDR2 is SQIVND (reference sequence). CDR3: CASSIVNLWNSPLHF. The DNA for the CDR3 is TGTGCCAGTAGTATTGTCAACCTATGGAATTCACCCCTCCACTTT.

The rearrangement uses TRBV15 and TRBJ1-5, with TRBD1 identical over 9 bases. Germline loops: CDR1 LNHNV, CDR2 YYDKDF (reference sequence). V lost 4 bases to trimming and J lost 7 bases; unmatched junction nucleotides: 5. This CDR3 is built from 14 residues. The CDR3 loop is CATSTGQGWQPQHF. CDR3 sequence (DNA): TGTGCCACCAGCACAGGACAGGGGTGGCAGCCCCAGCATTTT.

This clonotype was detected many times. V usage is TRBV6-2 or TRBV6-3 and J usage is TRBJ2-1; 15 bases are a match to TRBD2. V was clipped by 5 bases and J by 10 bases; unmatched bases: 9. CDR3 length equals 16 residues. Per germline, CDR1 MNHEY and CDR2 SVGEGT. CDR3 sequence (DNA): TGTGCCAGCAGTCCGTGGACTAGCGGGAGGGCTGAAGAGCAGTTCTTC. Translation: CASSPWTSGRAEEQFF.

The chain joins TRBV19 to TRBJ1-1; tentatively, D is TRBD1 (6 bases). Trimming took off 0 bases at V and 6 bases at J, with 14 bases between the two ends. This CDR3 has 15 residues. The germline V gene has CDR1 LNHDA and CDR2 SQIVND (reference sequence). CDR3 bases: TGTGCCAGTAGTATAGAACCGGGGGCGTTTGCTGAAGCTTTCTTT. Translation: CASSIEPGAFAEAFF.

Comments on this clonotype: This CDR3 is missing its conserved last phenylalanine or tryptophan, likely due to a read error. V is TRBV2 and J is TRBJ2-2; a possible D gene is TRBD2 (6 bases). The CDR3 length is 13 residues. CDR1 and CDR2 (germline): SNHLY, FYNNEI. V was shortened by 7 bases and J by 6 bases, with 12 bases between the two germline ends. CDR3 amino acids: CASTWEASGELFI. The CDR3 DNA is TGTGCCAGCACCTGGGAGGCTTCCGGGGAGCTGTTTATT.

This clonotype has a handful of counts. This chain links TRBV24-1 with TRBJ2-1; 7 bases match TRBD1. The CDR3 totals 15 residues. Trimming at V came to 6 bases and at J to 2 bases, leaving 6 bases not matched to a gene. Germline V lookup: CDR1 KGHDR, CDR2 SFDVKD. The CDR3 bases are TGTGCCACCAGTCTCCGGGACAGTACCTACAATGAGCAGTTCTTC. The encoded protein is CATSLRDSTYNEQFF.

Remarks on this clonotype: This clone may be a read error of a much larger clone one base away. V is TRBV4-3 and J is TRBJ2-3; no clear D. The CDR3 is made up of 16 amino acids. Germline V gene sequence: CDR1 LGHNA, CDR2 YSLEER. CDR3 sequence reads: CASSLGWPVITDTKYF. CDR3 coding DNA: TGCGCCAGCAGCCTTGGATGGCCTGTAATCACAGATACGAAGTATTTT.

As to this clonotype: With a far larger clone one base away, a read error is the likely cause. The chain combines TRBV6-9 with TRBJ1-1, with D possibly being TRBD1 (5 bases). The V end lost 3 bases, the J end lost 4 bases, and 12 bases lay between the germline ends. The CDR3 has 14 residues. Germline assignment: CDR1 MNHGY and CDR2 SVAAGI. This chain's CDR3 is CASSYGHGATEAFF. Written as DNA, the CDR3 is TGTGCCAGCAGTTACGGACATGGGGCCACTGAAGCTTTCTTT.

This rearrangement joins TRBV7-8 to TRBJ2-7; no clear D gene. Trimming stripped 1 base from V and 3 bases from J, with 19 bases between. The germline V gene has CDR1 SGHVS and CDR2 FQNEAQ. The CDR3 runs 17 residues. CDR3 DNA: TGTGCCAGCAGCTTAGAAGGGTTCCGTGGTCTTAGCTACGAGCAGTACTTC. Its protein product is CASSLEGFRGLSYEQYF.

This chain uses TRBV5-6 with TRBJ2-5; D is ambiguous. Germline assignment: CDR1 SGHDT and CDR2 YYEEEE. The CDR3 runs to 12 residues. The V end was cut by 3 bases, the J end by 8 bases, with 11 bases between. CDR3 loop: CASSSGWDTQYF. As DNA, the CDR3 is TGTGCCAGCAGCTCTGGGTGGGATACCCAGTACTTC.

This clonotype showed up many times. The chain couples TRBV5-1 to TRBJ1-4; D possibly corresponds to TRBD1 (5 bases). The CDR3 runs 15 residues. V lost 0 bases, J lost 5 bases, and 11 bases lay in between. Germline lookup yields CDR1 SGHRS and CDR2 YFSETQ. Here the CDR3 reads CASSLGGSINEKLFF. The DNA for the CDR3 is TGCGCCAGCAGCTTGGGGGGGTCGATCAATGAAAAACTGTTTTTT.

Worth noting for this clonotype: At one end, the junction sequence differs from germline, possibly due to a read error. The chain has TRBV9 and TRBJ2-3; no clear D. This CDR3 is 15 amino acids long. Germline V gives CDR1 SGDLS, CDR2 YYNGEE. The CDR3: CASSVEVRSTYTQYF. In DNA, the CDR3 is TGTGCCAGCAGCGTAGAAGTGCGGTCCACATATACGCAGTATTTT.

This clonotype was observed at least ten times. J is TRBJ1-6 and V is TRBV5-1; the D gene is possibly TRBD1 (5 bases). V was pared by 0 bases and J by 0 bases, with 10 bases between. This CDR3 contains 17 residues. Germline loops: CDR1 SGHRS, CDR2 YFSETQ. The CDR3 DNA follows: TGCGCCAGCAGCTTGGAGTTGGGGGACTCCTATAATTCACCCCTCCACTTT. It is translated as CASSLELGDSYNSPLHF. Variable domain in full (rest from reference TRBV5-1 and TRBJ1-6): KAGVTQTPRYLIKTRGQQVTLSCSPISGHRSVSWYQQTPGQGLQFLFEYFSETQRNKGNFPGRFSGRQFSNSRSEMNVSTLELGDSALYLCASSLELGDSYNSPLHFGNGTRLTVT.

This clonotype was counted at least ten times. This chain links TRBV3-1 with TRBJ1-4; D possibly corresponds to TRBD1 (5 bases). Looked up from germline, CDR1 is LGHDT and CDR2 is YNNKEL (reference sequence). The CDR3 spans 16 residues. Trimming removed 6 bases at V and 6 bases at J, with 20 bases between. The chain's CDR3 is CASRALTGRGDEKLFF. The CDR3 bases are TGTGCCAGCAGGGCCCTGACGGGGCGAGGTGATGAAAAACTGTTTTTT.

This clonotype appeared many times. The chain joins TRBV10-3 to TRBJ2-7; TRBD2 matches 10 bases. J was trimmed by 2 bases and V by 2 bases; bases with no gene match: 6. CDR1 is ENHRY, CDR2 SYGVKD, per germline. The CDR3 is 16 residues long. The CDR3 region is CAISEASGRETYEQYF. CDR3 in DNA: TGTGCCATCAGTGAGGCTAGCGGGAGAGAAACCTACGAGCAGTACTTC.